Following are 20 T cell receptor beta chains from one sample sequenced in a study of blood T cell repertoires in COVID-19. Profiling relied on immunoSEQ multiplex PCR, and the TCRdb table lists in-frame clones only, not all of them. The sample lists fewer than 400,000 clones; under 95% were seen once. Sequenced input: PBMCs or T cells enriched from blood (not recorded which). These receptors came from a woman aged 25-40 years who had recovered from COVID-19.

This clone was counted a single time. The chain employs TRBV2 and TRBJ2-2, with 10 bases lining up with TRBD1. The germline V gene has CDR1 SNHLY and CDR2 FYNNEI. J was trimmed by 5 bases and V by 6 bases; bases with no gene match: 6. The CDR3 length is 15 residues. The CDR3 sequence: CASRRTGGRTGELFF. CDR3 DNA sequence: TGTGCCAGCAGAAGGACAGGGGGACGGACCGGGGAGCTGTTTTTT.

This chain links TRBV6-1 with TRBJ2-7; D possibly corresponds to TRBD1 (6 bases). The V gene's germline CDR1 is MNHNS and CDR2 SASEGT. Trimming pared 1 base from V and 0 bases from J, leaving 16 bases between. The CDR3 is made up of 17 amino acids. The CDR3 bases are TGTGCCAGCAGTGAAGATCGGAGGACAGCCCACTCCTACGAGCAGTACTTC. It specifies CASSEDRRTAHSYEQYF.

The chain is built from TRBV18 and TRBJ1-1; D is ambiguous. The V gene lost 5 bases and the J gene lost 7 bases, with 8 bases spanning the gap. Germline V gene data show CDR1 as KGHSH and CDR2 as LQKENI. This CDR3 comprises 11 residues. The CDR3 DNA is TGTGCCAGCTCAACGGGAAATGAAGCTTTCTTT. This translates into CASSTGNEAFF.

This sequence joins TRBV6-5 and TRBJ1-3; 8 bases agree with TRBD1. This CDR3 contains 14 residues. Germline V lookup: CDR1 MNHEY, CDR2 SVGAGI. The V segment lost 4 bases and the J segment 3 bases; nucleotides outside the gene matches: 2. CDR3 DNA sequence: TGTGCCAGCAGTTTCACAGGGGGTGGAAACACCATATATTTT. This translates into CASSFTGGGNTIYF.

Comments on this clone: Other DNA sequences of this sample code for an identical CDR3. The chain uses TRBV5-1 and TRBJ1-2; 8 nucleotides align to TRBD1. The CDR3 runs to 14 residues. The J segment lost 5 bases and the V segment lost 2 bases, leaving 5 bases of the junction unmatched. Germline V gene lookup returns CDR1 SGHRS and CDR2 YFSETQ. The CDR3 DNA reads TGCGCCAGCAGCTTTGGACAGGGAGATTATGGCTACACCTTC. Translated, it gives CASSFGQGDYGYTF.

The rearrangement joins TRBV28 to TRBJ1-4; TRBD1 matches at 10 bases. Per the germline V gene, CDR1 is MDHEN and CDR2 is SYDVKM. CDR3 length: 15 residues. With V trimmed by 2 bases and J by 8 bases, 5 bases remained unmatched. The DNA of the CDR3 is TGTGCCAGCAGTTTAGGGGGACAGGGGATCGAAAAACTGTTTTTT. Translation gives CASSLGGQGIEKLFF.

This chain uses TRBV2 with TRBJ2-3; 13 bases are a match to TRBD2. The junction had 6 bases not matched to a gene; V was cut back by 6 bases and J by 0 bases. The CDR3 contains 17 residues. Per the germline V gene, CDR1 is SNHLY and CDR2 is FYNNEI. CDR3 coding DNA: TGTGCCAGCAGACCGGGACTAGCGGGGACCAGCACAGATACGCAGTATTTT. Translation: CASRPGLAGTSTDTQYF.

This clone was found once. CDR3: CASTLRGGLYEQYF. The CDR3 DNA follows: TGTGCCAGCACCCTAAGGGGGGGGCTCTACGAGCAGTACTTC. J is TRBJ2-7 and V is TRBV13, with TRBD2 as a possible D gene (7 bases). V was pared by 7 bases and J by 3 bases, with 16 bases between. CDR3 length: 14 amino acids. CDR1 and CDR2 from the germline V gene are PRHDT and FYEKMQ (reference sequence).

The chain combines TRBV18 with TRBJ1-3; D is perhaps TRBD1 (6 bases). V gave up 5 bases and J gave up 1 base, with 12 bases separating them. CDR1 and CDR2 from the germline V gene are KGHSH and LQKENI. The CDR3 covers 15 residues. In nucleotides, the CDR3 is TGTGCCAGCTCATCTCGACAGGAATCTGGAAACACCATATATTTT. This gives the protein CASSSRQESGNTIYF.

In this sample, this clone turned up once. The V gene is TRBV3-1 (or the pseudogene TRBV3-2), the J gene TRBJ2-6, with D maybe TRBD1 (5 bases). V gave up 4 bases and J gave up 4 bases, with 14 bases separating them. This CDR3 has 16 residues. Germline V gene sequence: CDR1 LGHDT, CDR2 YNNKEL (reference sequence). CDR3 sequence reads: CASSPASGRGANVLTF. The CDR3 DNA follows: TGTGCCAGCAGCCCAGCCTCAGGGCGGGGGGCCAACGTCCTGACTTTC.

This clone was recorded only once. CDR3: CASSYYGQGPLGYTF. The CDR3 nucleotides are TGTGCCAGCAGTTACTACGGGCAGGGGCCGTTAGGCTACACCTTC. This chain uses TRBV6-5 with TRBJ1-2; D possibly corresponds to TRBD1 (6 bases). CDR1 is MNHEY and CDR2 is SVGAGI in the germline V gene. Trimming left V 1 base short and J 8 bases short, with 17 bases between. The CDR3 is 15 amino acids.

This chain's CDR3 is CASRVLAGVAEQFF. CDR3 nucleotide sequence: TGTGCCAGTAGGGTCCTAGCGGGAGTTGCTGAGCAGTTCTTC. This chain links TRBV19 with TRBJ2-1, with 10 positions matching TRBD2. The CDR3 has 14 residues. Germline V gene lookup returns CDR1 LNHDA and CDR2 SQIVND (reference sequence). V lost 6 bases to trimming and J lost 9 bases; unmatched junction nucleotides: 8.

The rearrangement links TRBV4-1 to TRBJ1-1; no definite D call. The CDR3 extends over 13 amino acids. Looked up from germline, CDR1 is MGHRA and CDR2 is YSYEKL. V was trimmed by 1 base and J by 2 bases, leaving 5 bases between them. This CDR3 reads CASSQVTNTEAFF. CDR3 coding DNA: TGCGCCAGCAGCCAAGTGACTAACACTGAAGCTTTCTTT.

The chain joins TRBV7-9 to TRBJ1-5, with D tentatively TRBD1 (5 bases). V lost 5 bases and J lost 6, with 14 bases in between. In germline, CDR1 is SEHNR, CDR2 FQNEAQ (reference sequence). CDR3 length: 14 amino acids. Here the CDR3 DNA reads TGTGCCAGCAGCCCCGACCAGGGAAGTCAGCCCCAGCATTTT. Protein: CASSPDQGSQPQHF.

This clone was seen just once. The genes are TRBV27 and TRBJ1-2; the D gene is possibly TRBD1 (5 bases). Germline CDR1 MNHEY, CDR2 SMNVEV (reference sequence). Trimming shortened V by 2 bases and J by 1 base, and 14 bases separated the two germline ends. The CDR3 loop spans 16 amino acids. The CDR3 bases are TGTGCCAGCAGTTTAATCTTCGCGGGGGATAACTATGGCTACACCTTC. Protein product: CASSLIFAGDNYGYTF.

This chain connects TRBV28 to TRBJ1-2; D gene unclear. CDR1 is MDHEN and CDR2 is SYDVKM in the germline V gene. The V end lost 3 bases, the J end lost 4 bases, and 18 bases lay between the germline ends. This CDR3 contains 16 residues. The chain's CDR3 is CASSLSSGPRIYGYTF. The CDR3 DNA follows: TGTGCCAGCAGTTTGTCAAGCGGACCTAGGATCTATGGCTACACCTTC.

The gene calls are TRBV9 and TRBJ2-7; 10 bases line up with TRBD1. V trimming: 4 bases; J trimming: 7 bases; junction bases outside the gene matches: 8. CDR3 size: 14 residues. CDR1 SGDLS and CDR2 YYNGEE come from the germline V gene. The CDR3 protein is CASSPWDRGWEQYF. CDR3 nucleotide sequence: TGTGCCAGCAGCCCATGGGACAGGGGTTGGGAGCAGTACTTC. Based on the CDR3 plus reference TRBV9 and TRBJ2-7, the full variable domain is DSGVTQTPKHLITATGQRVTLRCSPRSGDLSVYWYQQSLDQGLQFLIQYYNGEERAKGNILERFSAQQFPDLHSELNLSSLELGDSALYFCASSPWDRGWEQYFGPGTRLTVT.

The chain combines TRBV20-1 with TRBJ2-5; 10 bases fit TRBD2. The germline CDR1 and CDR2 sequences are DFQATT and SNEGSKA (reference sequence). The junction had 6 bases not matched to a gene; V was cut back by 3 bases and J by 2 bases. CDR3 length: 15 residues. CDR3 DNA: TGCAGTGCTAGTTCTCCTAGCGGGGGTCAAGAGACCCAGTACTTC. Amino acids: CSASSPSGGQETQYF.

CDR3 bases: TGTGCCAGCAGCTTAGGGACAACTGGGCGAGAGACCCAGTACTTC. This gives the protein CASSLGTTGRETQYF. V and J are TRBV7-9 and TRBJ2-5, with D possibly being TRBD1 (5 bases). The length of the CDR3 is 15 residues. Trimming shortened V by 1 base and J by 4 bases, and 13 bases separated the two germline ends. Germline CDR1 is SEHNR and CDR2 is FQNEAQ (reference sequence).

The CDR3, as DNA: TGTGCCAGCAGGGAACAGGGGGCCGGGGAGCTGTTTTTT. Its translation: CASREQGAGELFF. The rearrangement joins TRBV7-8 to TRBJ2-2, with 8 positions matching TRBD1. CDR3 length: 13 residues. V shed 6 bases and J 6 bases; nucleotides not matched to a gene: 3. Germline assignment: CDR1 SGHVS and CDR2 FQNEAQ.